Below are 31 T cell receptor beta chains sequenced from a single sample in a study of T cells in Graves' hyperthyroidism and ophthalmopathy. TCR beta CDR3 sequences were amplified from RNA transcripts. The study used the HTBI primer set for a first-round RT-PCR of the TCR CDR3. TCRdb redid the calling of the multiplex PCR reads with MiXCR, one entry per CDR3 protein. The profile covers under 300,000 distinct CDR3 sequences, with roughly 13% appearing a single time and 7.8% taken by the ten largest. Sequences were obtained from blood. The receptors shown here come from a woman aged 25 to 39 with Graves' hyperthyroidism that later progressed to Graves' ophthalmopathy.

This chain links TRBV5-1 with TRBJ2-7; 13 bases align to TRBD2. The V gene end was trimmed by 4 bases and the J gene end by 0 bases; junction bases not matched to a gene: 7. CDR3 length: 17 residues. Per germline, CDR1 SGHRS and CDR2 YFSETQ. The CDR3 reads CASSPGTSGDSSYEQYF. The CDR3 nucleotides read TGCGCCAGCAGCCCGGGGACTAGCGGGGATAGCTCCTACGAGCAGTACTTC.

CDR3 sequence reads: CASVRGGEAFF. The CDR3 DNA is TGTGCCAGCGTGAGGGGGGGTGAAGCTTTCTTT. J is TRBJ1-1 and V is TRBV6-1; the D gene is possibly TRBD1 (6 bases). CDR1 is MNHNS, CDR2 SASEGT, per germline. The CDR3 contains 11 residues. Trimming took 8 bases from V and 7 from J, leaving 11 bases between them.

This clonotype has a handful of counts. The rearrangement uses TRBV4-3 and TRBJ1-2; TRBD1 might be the D (6 bases). The CDR3 length is 19 residues. Trimming removed 0 bases from V and 0 bases from J, with 20 bases in between. Germline values: CDR1 LGHNA, CDR2 YSLEER. The CDR3 is CASSQDLPGAELSNYGYTF. In nucleotides, the CDR3 is TGCGCCAGCAGCCAAGATCTGCCAGGGGCGGAATTATCTAACTATGGCTACACCTTC.

This clonotype showed up many times. V gene TRBV24-1 combines with J gene TRBJ1-2; D is perhaps TRBD1 (6 bases). The CDR3 extends over 13 amino acids. Germline lookup yields CDR1 KGHDR and CDR2 SFDVKD. V was pared by 6 bases and J by 3 bases, with 10 bases between. The CDR3 DNA sequence: TGTGCCACCAGTTCGGGGGCTGACTATGGCTACACCTTC. Translating it yields CATSSGADYGYTF.

This clonotype was detected ten times or more. DNA of the CDR3: TGCGCCAGCAGCTTGAGGAGCGGGAACACCGGGGAGCTGTTTTTT. Protein: CASSLRSGNTGELFF. The rearrangement uses TRBV5-1 and TRBJ2-2; D possibly corresponds to TRBD2 (5 bases). This CDR3 contains 15 residues. Germline V lookup: CDR1 SGHRS, CDR2 YFSETQ. V lost 1 base and J 1 base, leaving 8 bases between the germline ends.

Comments on this clonotype: A much larger clone sits a single nucleotide away, making a read error possible. The chain uses TRBV11-2 and TRBJ1-1; 8 bases line up with TRBD1. Germline V gene lookup returns CDR1 SGHAT and CDR2 FQNNGV. The CDR3 is 15 residues long. In DNA, the CDR3 is TGTGCCCGCAGCTTGGAACAGGGGGTGAACACTGAAGCTTTCTTT. Translating it yields CARSLEQGVNTEAFF.

This clonotype was seen ten or more times. The gene calls are TRBV12-3 or TRBV12-4 and TRBJ2-3; 7 positions match TRBD2. With 2 bases clipped from V and 5 bases from J, the junction kept 4 bases outside the gene matches. The CDR3 length is 14 residues. Here the CDR3 DNA reads TGTGCCAGCAGTTTAAGCGGGAAGCTAGATACGCAGTATTTT. Its protein is CASSLSGKLDTQYF.

This clonotype occurred a few times. A much larger clone sits a single nucleotide away, making a read error possible. The chain is built from TRBV6-9 and TRBJ2-7, with 10 positions matching TRBD2. This CDR3 has 14 amino acids. Germline values: CDR1 MNHGY, CDR2 SVAAGI. Trimming at V came to 3 bases and at J to 3 bases, leaving 2 bases not matched to a gene. CDR3 DNA sequence: TGTGCCAGCAGTTACGTAGCGGGGGGCTACGAGCAGTACTTC. It translates to CASSYVAGGYEQYF.

This clonotype was detected ten times or more. The V gene is TRBV28, the J gene TRBJ2-2; 8 positions match TRBD2. The CDR3 runs to 15 residues. Trimming cost V 6 bases and J 4 bases; bases outside gene matches: 7. Germline assignment: CDR1 MDHEN and CDR2 SYDVKM. CDR3 sequence: CASRTGTRSTGELFF. CDR3 coding DNA: TGTGCCAGCAGAACCGGGACTAGGTCCACCGGGGAGCTGTTTTTT. The whole variable domain, filled in from reference TRBV28 and TRBJ2-2, reads DVKVTQSSRYLVKRTGEKVFLECVQDMDHENMFWYRQDPGLGLRLIYFSYDVKMKEKGDIPEGYSVSREKKERFSLILESASTNQTSMYLCASRTGTRSTGELFFGEGSRLTVL.

The V call is TRBV11-2, the J call TRBJ2-7, with D possibly called TRBD1 or TRBD2 (5 bases each). The CDR3 has 11 residues. In germline, CDR1 is SGHAT, CDR2 FQNNGV. Trimming stripped 5 bases from V and 5 bases from J, with 7 bases between. CDR3 nucleotides: TGTGCCAGCAGCCCGGGACACGAGCAGTACTTC. Translating it yields CASSPGHEQYF.

The gene calls are TRBV6-1 and TRBJ2-3; the D is unclear. V shed 5 bases and J shed 0 bases, with 12 bases lying between them. This CDR3 has 15 amino acids. CDR1 and CDR2 (germline): MNHNS, SASEGT. DNA of the CDR3: TGTGCCAGCAGTTATTCCCCGGAGAGCACAGATACGCAGTATTTT. This codes for CASSYSPESTDTQYF.

In this sample, this clonotype turned up many times. The rearrangement joins TRBV5-1 to TRBJ1-1; TRBD1 is a possible D gene (6 bases). The CDR3 has 15 amino acids. With 5 bases removed from V and 5 bases from J, the gap between germline ends came to 19 bases. Germline CDR1 is SGHRS and CDR2 is YFSETQ. CDR3 in DNA: TGCGCCAGCAGTTCCGGGACATCTGGGGGGACTGAAGCTTTCTTT. Amino acids: CASSSGTSGGTEAFF.

This clonotype has ten or more counts. The chain uses TRBV27 and TRBJ2-7, with TRBD1 identical over 9 bases. This CDR3 contains 15 residues. The V gene end was trimmed by 5 bases and the J gene end by 4 bases; junction bases not matched to a gene: 9. CDR1 is MNHEY, CDR2 SMNVEV, per germline (reference sequence). The chain's CDR3 is CASSINRDRVYEQYF. CDR3 DNA sequence: TGTGCCAGCAGTATTAACCGGGACAGGGTGTACGAGCAGTACTTC.

This clonotype was observed many times. The chain joins TRBV18 to TRBJ2-7; possible D gene TRBD1, 6 bases. Germline loops: CDR1 KGHSH, CDR2 LQKENI. The CDR3 has 14 residues. Trimming shortened V by 0 bases and J by 7 bases, and 13 bases separated the two germline ends. The CDR3 DNA is TGTGCCAGCTCACCACCGGGGGCTGTGGGGGAGCAGTACTTC. This codes for CASSPPGAVGEQYF.

This clonotype was observed a handful of times. The chain couples TRBV6-2 or TRBV6-3 to TRBJ1-2; no firm D call. Trimming took off 5 bases at V and 5 bases at J, with 12 bases between the two ends. This CDR3 contains 13 residues. Germline-derived CDR1 and CDR2 are MNHEY and SVGEGT. In DNA form, the CDR3 reads TGTGCCAGCAGTGGACTGGCCGGGTATGGCTACACCTTC. Protein: CASSGLAGYGYTF.

This clonotype showed up many times. V and J are TRBV2 and TRBJ1-1, with 10 bases that match TRBD1. The germline V gene encodes CDR1 SNHLY and CDR2 FYNNEI. Unmatched junction bases numbered 1, after V lost 8 bases and J lost 4 bases. This CDR3 has 12 residues. The CDR3 protein is CASRTGGTEAFF. The CDR3 bases are TGTGCCAGCCGGACAGGGGGCACTGAAGCTTTCTTT.

This chain uses TRBV6-6 with TRBJ2-3, with D hard to call. Trimming removed 0 bases from V and 0 bases from J, with 10 bases in between. Germline CDR1 and CDR2: MNHNY and SVGAGI (reference sequence). There are 16 residues in the CDR3. The CDR3 nucleotides are TGTGCCAGCAGTTACTCGTTGGCGGCCAGCACAGATACGCAGTATTTT. Its translation: CASSYSLAASTDTQYF.

This clonotype was seen ten or more times. The rearrangement links TRBV6-1 to TRBJ1-2; D gene unclear. The germline gives CDR1 MNHNS, CDR2 SASEGT. The CDR3 is made up of 11 amino acids. The ends were cut back, 11 bases at V and 7 bases at J, with 14 bases in the middle. CDR3: CAGLASFGYTF. DNA for the CDR3: TGTGCCGGCCTGGCGTCCTTTGGCTACACCTTC.

This clonotype was counted at least ten times. This rearrangement joins TRBV24-1 to TRBJ1-5; D not resolved. Between the trimmed V and J ends, which lost 3 bases and 5 bases, there was a span of 10 bases. This CDR3 comprises 14 residues. Germline CDR1 KGHDR, CDR2 SFDVKD. DNA of the CDR3: TGTGCCACCAGTGATCCCGGAAATCATCAGCCCCAGCATTTT. Translating it yields CATSDPGNHQPQHF.

This clonotype was seen a single time. Its ends do not fully match the called genes, so a read error is possible. This sequence joins TRBV28 and TRBJ2-3; 13 bases match TRBD2. In germline, CDR1 is MDHEN, CDR2 SYDVKM. CDR3 length: 20 residues. DNA for the CDR3: TGCGCCAGCAGTTTTTCGGGACTAGCGGGAAAGGGGGCTAGCACAGATACGCAGTATTTT. The encoded protein is CASSFSGLAGKGASTDTQYF.

This clonotype was recorded many times. The chain is built from TRBV27 and TRBJ2-1; perhaps TRBD1 as D (5 bases). There are 14 residues in the CDR3. CDR1 is MNHEY, CDR2 SMNVEV, per germline (reference sequence). Trimming removed 3 bases from V and 2 bases from J, with 8 bases in between. The CDR3 loop is CASSFQGPYNEQFF. In DNA form, the CDR3 reads TGTGCCAGCAGTTTCCAGGGCCCCTACAATGAGCAGTTCTTC.

This clonotype appeared a few times. The genes are TRBV20-1 and TRBJ2-1, with D perhaps TRBD1 or TRBD2 (5 bases each). The germline V and J ends were trimmed by 3 bases and 7 bases, with 13 bases remaining between them. Germline-derived CDR1 and CDR2 are DFQATT and SNEGSKA (reference sequence). The CDR3 is 13 residues long. In nucleotides, the CDR3 is TGCAGTGCTAGGTGGGACGATAAGAATGAGCAGTTCTTC. Amino acids: CSARWDDKNEQFF.

This clonotype was found many times. The chain combines TRBV2 with TRBJ2-1; 7 bases match TRBD2. Germline CDR1 reads SNHLY; CDR2 reads FYNNEI. There are 15 residues in the CDR3. With V trimmed by 1 base and J by 9 bases, 9 bases remained unmatched. The CDR3 sequence: CASSEGGLGVREQFF. In DNA form, the CDR3 reads TGTGCCAGCAGTGAAGGAGGACTAGGAGTTCGTGAGCAGTTCTTC.

The rearrangement joins TRBV6-1 to TRBJ2-3; tentatively, D is TRBD2 (5 bases). The CDR3 spans 13 residues. Germline assignment: CDR1 MNHNS and CDR2 SASEGT. V was cut by 5 bases and J by 4 bases, with 10 bases left in between. CDR3 nucleotide sequence: TGTGCCAGCAGTCAATCTAGCCCAGATACGCAGTATTTT. Translating it yields CASSQSSPDTQYF.

The chain combines TRBV19 with TRBJ1-5; D call uncertain. V lost 2 bases to trimming and J lost 2 bases, with 13 bases between them. This CDR3 spans 16 amino acids. The germline V gene has CDR1 LNHDA and CDR2 SQIVND (reference sequence). The CDR3 spells CASSILFQTGNQPQHF. The CDR3 nucleotides are TGTGCCAGTAGTATACTTTTCCAGACGGGCAATCAGCCCCAGCATTTT.

The V gene is TRBV19, the J gene TRBJ1-6; 9 bases are shared with TRBD1. The CDR3 runs to 13 residues. V lost 10 bases to trimming and J lost 6 bases; unmatched junction nucleotides: 4. Germline V gives CDR1 LNHDA, CDR2 SQIVND (reference sequence). The CDR3 sequence: CATMGQGNSPLHF. CDR3 DNA: TGTGCCACGATGGGACAGGGTAATTCACCCCTCCACTTT. Based on the CDR3 plus reference TRBV19 and TRBJ1-6, the full variable domain is DGGITQSPKYLFRKEGQNVTLSCEQNLNHDAMYWYRQDPGQGLRLIYYSQIVNDFQKGDIAEGYSVSREKKESFPLTVTSAQKNPTAFYLCATMGQGNSPLHFGNGTRLTVT.

This clonotype was counted at least ten times. The DNA for the CDR3 is TGTGCCAGCAGTTTCGGAGTTGGGGCCACAGATACGCAGTATTTT. Residues: CASSFGVGATDTQYF. The chain joins TRBV27 to TRBJ2-3; D perhaps matches TRBD1 (5 bases). The ends were cut back, 3 bases at V and 2 bases at J, with 12 bases in the middle. CDR3 length: 15 residues. Germline CDR1 and CDR2: MNHEY and SMNVEV (reference sequence).

Ten or more counts support this clonotype. The chain couples TRBV30 to TRBJ2-7; D not resolved. The CDR3 length is 14 residues. CDR1 and CDR2 from the germline V gene are GTSNPN and SVGIG (reference sequence). V lost 0 bases, J lost 2 bases, and 11 bases lay in between. The CDR3 DNA sequence: TGTGCCTGGAGTGTACTCGGCGGCGCCTACGAGCAGTACTTC. This gives the protein CAWSVLGGAYEQYF.

Ten or more counts support this clonotype. CDR3 region: CASRTGTSGGGETQYF. The CDR3 DNA is TGTGCCAGCAGGACCGGGACTAGCGGTGGGGGGGAGACCCAGTACTTC. The chain carries TRBV2 and TRBJ2-5; the match to TRBD2 covers 11 bases. The V gene end was trimmed by 6 bases and the J gene end by 5 bases; junction bases not matched to a gene: 11. This CDR3 has 16 amino acids. Germline-derived CDR1 and CDR2 are SNHLY and FYNNEI.

This clonotype was observed many times. The rearrangement joins TRBV12-3 or TRBV12-4 to TRBJ2-3; 9 nucleotides agree with TRBD2. The V segment lost 6 bases and the J segment 8 bases; nucleotides outside the gene matches: 12. This CDR3 region has 15 residues. CDR3 amino acids: CASSHTGTSYGTQYF. The CDR3 bases are TGTGCCAGCAGCCACACCGGGACTAGCTATGGTACGCAGTATTTT.

This clonotype has ten or more counts. The rearrangement joins TRBV3-1 to TRBJ1-1; maybe TRBD1 (5 bases). The CDR3 length is 14 residues. Per the germline V gene, CDR1 is LGHDT and CDR2 is YNNKEL (reference sequence). Trimming cost V 4 bases and J 2 bases, with 11 bases left between them. CDR3 sequence reads: CASSPTVGNTEAFF. CDR3 bases: TGTGCCAGCAGCCCGACAGTCGGAAACACTGAAGCTTTCTTT.